The clone carrying this TCR beta chain was observed many times. Its cognate antigen is unknown. Using its own MiXCR run on the multiplex PCR reads, TCRdb lists one record per CDR3 protein. Altogether about 180,000 distinct CDR3 sequences are present, 33% being singletons, with the ten largest covering around 4.1%. The data originate from a study of breast tumors, draining lymph nodes, adjacent tissues. Findings and caveats of the study: The data were judged consistent with most tumor T cells coming from lymph node and expanding in tumor. Luminal-like breast cancer showed significantly higher tumor–nontumor repertoire similarity than basal-like. The lymph node origin of tumor T cells was framed as consistent with a hypothesis, not demonstrated. Compared with lymph nodes, tumors were less diverse; compared with nontumor tissue, more.

Samples came from axillary lymph nodes draining the breast cancer. The CDR3 contains 13 residues. From germline, CDR1 is LNHNV and CDR2 YYDKDF (reference sequence). The V end was cut by 0 bases, the J end by 6 bases, with 9 bases between. Sequencing was done on a sample of axillary lymph node tissue. The rearrangement uses TRBV15 and TRBJ2-7; D is unresolved. The receptor comes from a female donor with breast cancer. Some clones in this sample may be carry-over from other donors' samples. The CDR3 DNA reads TGTGCCACCAGCAGAGAGAGAAGTCTCGAGCAGTACTTC. Translating it yields CATSRERSLEQYF.